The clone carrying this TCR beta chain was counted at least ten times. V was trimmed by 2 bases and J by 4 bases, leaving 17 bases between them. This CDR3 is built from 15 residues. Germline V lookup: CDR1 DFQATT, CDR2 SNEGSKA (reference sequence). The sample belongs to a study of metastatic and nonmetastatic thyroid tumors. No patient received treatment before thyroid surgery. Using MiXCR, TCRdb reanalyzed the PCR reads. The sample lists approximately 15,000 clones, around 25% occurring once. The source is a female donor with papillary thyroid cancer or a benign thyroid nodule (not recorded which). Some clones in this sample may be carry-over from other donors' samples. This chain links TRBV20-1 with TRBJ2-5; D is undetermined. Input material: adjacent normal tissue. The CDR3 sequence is CSARRRAREIETQYF. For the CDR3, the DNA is TGCAGTGCTAGACGACGTGCTAGAGAAATAGAGACCCAGTACTTC.